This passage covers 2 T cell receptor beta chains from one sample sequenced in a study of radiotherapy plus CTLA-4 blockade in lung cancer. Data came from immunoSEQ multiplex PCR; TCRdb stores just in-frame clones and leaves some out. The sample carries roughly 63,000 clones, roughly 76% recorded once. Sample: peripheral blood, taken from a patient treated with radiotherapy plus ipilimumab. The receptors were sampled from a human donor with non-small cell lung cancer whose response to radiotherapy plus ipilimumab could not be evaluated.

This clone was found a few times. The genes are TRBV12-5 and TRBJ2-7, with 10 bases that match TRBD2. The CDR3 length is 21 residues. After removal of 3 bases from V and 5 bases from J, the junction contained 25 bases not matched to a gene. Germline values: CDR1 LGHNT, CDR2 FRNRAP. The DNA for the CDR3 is TGTGCTAGTGGTTTCAGCGGGAGGGGTTTACCGCTCTCCTACCCTCAGGACGAGCAGTACTTC. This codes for CASGFSGRGLPLSYPQDEQYF. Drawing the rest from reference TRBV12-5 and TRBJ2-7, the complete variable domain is DARVTQTPRHKVTEMGQEVTMRCQPILGHNTVFWYRQTMMQGLELLAYFRNRAPLDDSGMPKDRFSAEMPDATLATLKIQPSEPRDSAVYFCASGFSGRGLPLSYPQDEQYFGPGTRLTVT.

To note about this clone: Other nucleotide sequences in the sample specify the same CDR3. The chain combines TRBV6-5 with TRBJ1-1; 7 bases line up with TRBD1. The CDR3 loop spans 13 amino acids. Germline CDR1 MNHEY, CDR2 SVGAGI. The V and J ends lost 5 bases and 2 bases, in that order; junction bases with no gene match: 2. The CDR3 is CASSGTANTEAFF. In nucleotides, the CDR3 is TGTGCCAGCAGTGGGACAGCTAACACTGAAGCTTTCTTT.